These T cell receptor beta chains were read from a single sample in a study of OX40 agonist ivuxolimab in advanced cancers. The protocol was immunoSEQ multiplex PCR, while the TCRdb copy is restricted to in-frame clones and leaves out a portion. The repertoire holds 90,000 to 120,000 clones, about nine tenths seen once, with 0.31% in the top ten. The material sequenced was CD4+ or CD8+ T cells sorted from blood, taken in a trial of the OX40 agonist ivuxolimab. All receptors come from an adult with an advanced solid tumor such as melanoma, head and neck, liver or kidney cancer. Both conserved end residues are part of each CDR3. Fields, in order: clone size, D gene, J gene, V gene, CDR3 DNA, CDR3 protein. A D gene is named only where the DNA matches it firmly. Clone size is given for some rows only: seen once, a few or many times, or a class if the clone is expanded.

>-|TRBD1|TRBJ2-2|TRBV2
TGTGCCAGCAGTGCGCAGGGGGTCGACACCGGGGAGCTGTTTTTT
CASSAQGVDTGELFF
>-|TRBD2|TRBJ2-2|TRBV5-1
TGCGCCAGCAGCTTGGGACTAGCGGGAGTGGCCGGGGAGCTGTTTTTT
CASSLGLAGVAGELFF
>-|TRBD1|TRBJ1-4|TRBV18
TGTGCCAGCTCCCACAGGGGCAATAATGAAAAACTGTTTTTT
CASSHRGNNEKLFF
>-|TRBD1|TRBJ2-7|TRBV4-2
TGTGCCAGCAGCCAAGGACAGGGAGACTACGAGCAGTACTTC
CASSQGQGDYEQYF
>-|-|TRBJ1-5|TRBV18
TGTGCCAGCTCGGCCCAGCGCAATCAGCCCCAGCATTTT
CASSAQRNQPQHF
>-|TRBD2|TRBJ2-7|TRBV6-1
TGTGCCAGCAGTGAGGGAGCTCTAGCGGGAGGAGACGAGCAGTACTTC
CASSEGALAGGDEQYF
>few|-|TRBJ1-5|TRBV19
TGTGCCAGTAGTATAGTATACAGGGAAGGCAATCAGCCCCAGCATTTT
CASSIVYREGNQPQHF
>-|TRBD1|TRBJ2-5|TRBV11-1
TGTGCCAGCAGGTGGGACAGGGACCAAGAGACCCAGTACTTC
CASRWDRDQETQYF
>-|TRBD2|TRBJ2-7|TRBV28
TGTGCCAGCAGTCAACCCTATGGTAGCGGGAGCTCCTACGAGCAGTACTTC
CASSQPYGSGSSYEQYF
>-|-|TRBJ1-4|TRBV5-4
TGTGCCAGCAGCTTGCAGGGTCGCAACGAAAAACTGTTTTTT
CASSLQGRNEKLFF
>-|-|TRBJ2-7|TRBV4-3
TGCGCCAGCAGCCAAGATGGATCAGGGGCCTACGAGCAGTACTTC
CASSQDGSGAYEQYF
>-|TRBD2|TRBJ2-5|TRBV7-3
TGTGCCAGCAGCTACGTCGGGGGGGAGACCCAGTACTTC
CASSYVGGETQYF
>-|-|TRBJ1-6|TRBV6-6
TGTGCCAGCAGTTACAGCCAGGGGAATTCACCCCTCCACTTT
CASSYSQGNSPLHF
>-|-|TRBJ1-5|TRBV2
TGTGCCAGCAGTGAAGGTCGCGTGGGGAATCAGCCCCAGCATTTT
CASSEGRVGNQPQHF
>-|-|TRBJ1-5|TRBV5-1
TGCGCCAGCAGACCCGAATCGGGTGGCAATCAGCCCCAGCATTTT
CASRPESGGNQPQHF
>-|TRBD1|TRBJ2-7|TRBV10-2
TGCGCCAGCCGCCGGGACAGGGTGAGGGAGCAGTACTTC
CASRRDRVREQYF
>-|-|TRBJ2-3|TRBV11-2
TGTGCCAGCAGCTTAGTTTACCCCACGGATACGCAGTATTTT
CASSLVYPTDTQYF
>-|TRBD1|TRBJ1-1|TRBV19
TGTGCCAGTAGTATTTTGGGGACAGGGGGCACTGAAGCTTTCTTT
CASSILGTGGTEAFF
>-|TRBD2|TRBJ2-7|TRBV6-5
TGTGCCAGCAGTTCTTGGACTAGCGGCTCCTACGAGCAGTACTTC
CASSSWTSGSYEQYF
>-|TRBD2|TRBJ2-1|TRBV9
TGTGCCAGCAGCGCAGGGACTAGCGGGAGGGTGTTGGAGCAGTTCTTC
CASSAGTSGRVLEQFF